This is a list of T cell receptor beta chains from one sample in a study of CD4 T cells in relation to SARS-CoV-2 and coronaviruses. Clones were read by immunoSEQ multiplex PCR, and TCRdb kept only the in-frame ones, dropping some. The data contain roughly 31,000 clones, approximately 79% of them singletons. These TCRs are of unknown antigen specificity. Sequencing input: CD4+ T cells from PBMCs, cultured in vitro. Receptors originate from a human donor in good health. Both conserved end residues are part of each CDR3. A D gene is named only where the DNA matches it firmly. Size is stated for part of the rows, as once, few or many counts, or as a class when the clone is expanded.

clone_size d_call j_call v_call cdr3_nt cdr3_aa
NA TRBD2 TRBJ2-3 TRBV5-1 TGCGCCAGCAGCTTGGGACTAGCGGCTAGCACAGATACGCAGTATTTT CASSLGLAASTDTQYF
few TRBD1 TRBJ1-4 TRBV11-2 TGTGCCAGCAGCACGAAACAGGGGTGGCTGTTTTTT CASSTKQGWLFF
once NA TRBJ1-1 TRBV5-6 TGTGCCAGCAGCCTCACAGGGAGGGACACTGAAGCTTTCTTT CASSLTGRDTEAFF
once TRBD2 TRBJ2-1 TRBV10-2 TGCGCCAGCCGGGGACTAGGAGGGTACAATGAGCAGTTCTTC CASRGLGGYNEQFF
few NA TRBJ2-5 TRBV6-5 NA CASILDRQETQYF
NA TRBD2 TRBJ2-7 TRBV4-3 TGCGCCAGCAGCCAGGGACTAGCGGGGACCGAGCAGTACTTC CASSQGLAGTEQYF
NA TRBD1 TRBJ1-6 TRBV7-2 TGTGCCAGCAGTCGTACCGGGACAGGATTCTCACCCCTCCACTTT CASSRTGTGFSPLHF
NA NA TRBJ1-2 TRBV30 TGTGCCTGCCCCGGAAGGGAGAGAGGCTACACCTTC CACPGRERGYTF
NA TRBD1 TRBJ1-1 TRBV7-9 TGTGCCAGCAGCTTTGACAGGGGAGGTACTGAAGCTTTCTTT CASSFDRGGTEAFF
NA NA TRBJ2-7 TRBV5-1 TGCGCCAGCAGCGGGACACACCAAAGTTGGCACTTC CASSGTHQSWHF
few TRBD2 TRBJ2-1 TRBV9 TGTGCCAGCAGCGTAGGGACTAGCGGGTTGTACAATGAGCAGTTCTTC CASSVGTSGLYNEQFF
NA NA TRBJ2-2 TRBV6-5 TGTGCCAGCAGGAGACAGACTTTAAACACCGGGGAGCTGTTTTTT CASRRQTLNTGELFF
NA NA TRBJ1-1 TRBV9 TGTGCCAGCAGCGTAGCTACCACCTCCACTGAAGCTTTCTTT CASSVATTSTEAFF
NA NA TRBJ2-1 TRBV6-5 TGTGCCAGCAGTTACGACCCAGGGAACAATGAGCAGTTCTTC CASSYDPGNNEQFF
few NA TRBJ2-7 TRBV7-3 TGTGCCAGCAGCTTGTCTAGCGTGAACGAGCAGTACTTC CASSLSSVNEQYF
NA NA TRBJ1-5 TRBV7-2 TGTGCCAGCAGCTTAGGGGCAGGGGGCAATCAGCCCCAGCATTTT CASSLGAGGNQPQHF
NA NA TRBJ1-5 TRBV19 TGTGCCAGTAGCATGGGGTGGAGGGATCAGCCCCAGCATTTT CASSMGWRDQPQHF
NA TRBD1 TRBJ2-5 TRBV5-6 TGTGCCAGCAGCTTGGGCAGGGGGGAGACCCAGTACTTC CASSLGRGETQYF
NA NA TRBJ2-1 TRBV11-1 TGTGCCAGCAGCTTAGGGACTTTGGGGGAGCAGTTCTTC CASSLGTLGEQFF
NA NA TRBJ1-1 TRBV5-1 TGCGCCAGCAGCTTGGGCGTACGTATGAACACTGAAGCTTTCTTT CASSLGVRMNTEAFF
few NA TRBJ1-1 TRBV27 TGTGCCAGCAGGCGCGGGCCGGGACTGAACACTGAAGCTTTCTTT CASRRGPGLNTEAFF
NA NA TRBJ2-5 TRBV19 TGTGCCAGTATCCCTAGAATGGTGCGTCAAGAGACCCAGTACTTC CASIPRMVRQETQYF
few NA TRBJ2-7 TRBV2 TGTGCCAGCAGTGAACTGAGCTACGGCAGGCGGACATACGAGCAGTACTTC CASSELSYGRRTYEQYF
once TRBD1 TRBJ2-2 TRBV4-3 TGCGCCAGCAGCCAAGATCGTGGCAGGGGGACCGGGGAGCTGTTTTTT CASSQDRGRGTGELFF